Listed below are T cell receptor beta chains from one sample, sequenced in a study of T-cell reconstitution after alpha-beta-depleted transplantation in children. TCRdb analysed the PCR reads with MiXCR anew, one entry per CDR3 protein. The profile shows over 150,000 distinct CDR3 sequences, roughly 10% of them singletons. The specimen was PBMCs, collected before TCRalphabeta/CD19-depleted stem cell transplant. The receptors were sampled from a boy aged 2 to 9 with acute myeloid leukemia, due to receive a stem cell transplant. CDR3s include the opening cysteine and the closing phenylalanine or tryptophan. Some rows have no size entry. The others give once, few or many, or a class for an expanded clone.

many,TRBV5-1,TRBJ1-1,CASSSLEGNTEAFF
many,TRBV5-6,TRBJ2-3,CASSPSWQGLVQYF
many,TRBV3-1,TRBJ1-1,CASSQAGAPWMGTEAFF
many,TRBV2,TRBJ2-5,CASWRETQYF
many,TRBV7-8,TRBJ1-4,CASSLVSREKLFF
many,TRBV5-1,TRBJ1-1,CASSLGVPVPGGTEAFF
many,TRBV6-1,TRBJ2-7,CASSEQFYSYEQYF
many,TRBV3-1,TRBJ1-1,CASSQVAGLSNTEAFF
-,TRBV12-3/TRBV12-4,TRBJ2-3,CASTPGVAADTQYF
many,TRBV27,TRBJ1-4,CASSDRTNEKLFF
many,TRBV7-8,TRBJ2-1,CASSLGLARYNEQFF
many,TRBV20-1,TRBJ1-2,CSASRGHYGYTF
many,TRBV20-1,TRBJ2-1,CSATYGTPSSYNEQFF
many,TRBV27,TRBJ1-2,CASYRTGAGYTF
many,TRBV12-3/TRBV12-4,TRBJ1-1,CASTLGITEAFF